Sequencing of this T cell receptor (beta chain) was carried out in a study of T cells after yellow fever vaccination. MiXCR, applied by TCRdb to the 5' RACE reads, yields one record per CDR3 protein. The top ten hold around 3.3% of the sample, which has some 240,000 distinct CDR3 sequences, approximately 3% seen once. Germline V gives CDR1 SGHTA, CDR2 FQGTGA. The CDR3 loop spans 14 amino acids. The V gene end was trimmed by 6 bases and the J gene end by 6 bases; junction bases not matched to a gene: 9. The source is a man younger than 30 who received the YFV17D yellow fever vaccine. Sequenced material: CD4+ T cells sorted from PBMCs, taken 10 days after the yellow fever booster vaccination. The chain has TRBV7-3 and TRBJ1-1; 8 bases are a match to TRBD1. CDR3 loop: CASSTGGGTAEAFF. The CDR3 DNA reads as TGTGCCAGCAGTACAGGGGGGGGAACCGCTGAAGCTTTCTTT.